This TCR beta chain was recorded in a study of T-cell reconstitution after alpha-beta-depleted transplantation in children. Unique molecular identifiers were incorporated into the prepared TCRbeta library. TCRdb used MiXCR to reprocess the PCR reads, holding one entry per CDR3 protein. The sample lists about 510,000 distinct CDR3 sequences, 9.5% to 12% seen once, with approximately 15% in the top ten. Notes on the study in general: By one year post-transplant, T-cell counts and diversity largely arose from T cells that were newly produced. At around two months after transplant, the alpha-beta T cells were reportedly derived from several hundred expanded clones that came from non-depleted graft cells.

The V end lost 7 bases, the J end lost 4 bases, and 9 bases lay between the germline ends. CDR3 length: 12 residues. In this sample, this clonotype turned up a few times. Antigen specificity is unknown. The sequenced sample was PBMCs, mostly from graft donor cells, obtained 180 days after TCRalphabeta/CD19-depleted stem cell transplant. V is TRBV12-3 or TRBV12-4 and J is TRBJ2-3, with D unresolved. This receptor was obtained from a female patient between 2 and 10 years old who had a stem cell transplant for aplastic anemia, so the T cells may come from the graft donor. The CDR3 reads CASTATPDTQYF. DNA for the CDR3: TGTGCCAGCACCGCGACTCCAGATACGCAGTATTTT.